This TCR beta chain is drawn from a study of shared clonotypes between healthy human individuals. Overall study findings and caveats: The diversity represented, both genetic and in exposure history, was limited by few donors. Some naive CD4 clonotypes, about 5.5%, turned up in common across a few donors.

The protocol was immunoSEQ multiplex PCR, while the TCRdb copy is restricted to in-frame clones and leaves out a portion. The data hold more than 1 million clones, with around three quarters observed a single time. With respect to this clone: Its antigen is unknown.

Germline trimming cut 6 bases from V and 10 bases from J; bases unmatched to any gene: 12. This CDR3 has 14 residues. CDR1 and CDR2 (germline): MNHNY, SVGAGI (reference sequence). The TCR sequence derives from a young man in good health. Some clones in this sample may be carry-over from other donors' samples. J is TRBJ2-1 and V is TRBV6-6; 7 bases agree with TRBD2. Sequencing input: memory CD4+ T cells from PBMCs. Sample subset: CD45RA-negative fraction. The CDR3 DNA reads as TGTGCCAGCAGCGTCAAAGCGGGGTATGGGGAGCAGTTCTTC. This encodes CASSVKAGYGEQFF.